This T cell receptor beta chain comes out of a study of blood T cell repertoires in COVID-19. Study background: Sites in the United States, Italy and Spain provided acute and convalescent COVID-19 samples. PBMCs, B-cell-depleted T cells, or T cells provided the cDNA or gDNA that made up the material.

J lost 4 bases, V lost 5 bases, and 6 bases had no gene match. CDR1 MDHEN and CDR2 SYDVKM come from the germline V gene. The CDR3 spans 16 residues. As handled by the study authors: How many nucleated cells were present was estimated from reference gene primer amplification. The repertoire was sequenced with immunoSEQ multiplex PCR; TCRdb's copy has only in-frame clones and lacks some. That table gives V, J and clone size, and the DNA gave D and trimming. The sample lists about 250,000 clones, about 86% occurring once. The material sequenced was peripheral blood. This chain joins TRBV28 and TRBJ2-7; 15 positions agree with TRBD2. This TCR was recovered from an older man with acute or convalescent COVID-19. CDR3 region: CASSRWTSGREYEQYF. In nucleotides, the CDR3 is TGTGCCAGCAGTAGATGGACTAGCGGGAGGGAGTACGAGCAGTACTTC.